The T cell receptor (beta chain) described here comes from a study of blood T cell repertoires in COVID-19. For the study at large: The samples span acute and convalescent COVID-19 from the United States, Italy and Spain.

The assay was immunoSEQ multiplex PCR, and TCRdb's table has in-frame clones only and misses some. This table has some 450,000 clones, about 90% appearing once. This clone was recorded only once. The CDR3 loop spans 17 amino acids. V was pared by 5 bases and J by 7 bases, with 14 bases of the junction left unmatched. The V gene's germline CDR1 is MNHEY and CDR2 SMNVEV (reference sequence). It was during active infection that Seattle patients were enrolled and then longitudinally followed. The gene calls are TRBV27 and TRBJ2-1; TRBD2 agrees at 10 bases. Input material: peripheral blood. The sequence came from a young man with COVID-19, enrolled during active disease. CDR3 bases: TGTGCCAGCAGTCTGGCGTCTGAGCGGGGGGGGATAAATGAGCAGTTCTTC. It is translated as CASSLASERGGINEQFF.